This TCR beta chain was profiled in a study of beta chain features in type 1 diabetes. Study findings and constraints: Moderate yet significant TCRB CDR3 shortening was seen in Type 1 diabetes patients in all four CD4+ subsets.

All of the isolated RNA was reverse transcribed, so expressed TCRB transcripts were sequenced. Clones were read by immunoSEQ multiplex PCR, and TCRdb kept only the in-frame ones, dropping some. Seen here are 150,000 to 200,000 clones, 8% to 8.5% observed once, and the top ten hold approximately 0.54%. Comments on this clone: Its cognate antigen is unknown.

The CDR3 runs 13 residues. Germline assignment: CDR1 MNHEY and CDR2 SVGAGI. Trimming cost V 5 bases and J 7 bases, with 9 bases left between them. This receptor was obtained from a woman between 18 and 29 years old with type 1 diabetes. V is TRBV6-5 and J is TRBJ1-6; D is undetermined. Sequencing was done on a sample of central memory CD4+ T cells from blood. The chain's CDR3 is CASSTTGNSPLHF. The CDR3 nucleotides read TGTGCCAGCAGTACGACGGGAAATTCACCCCTCCACTTT.